Sequencing of this T cell receptor (beta chain) was carried out in a study of Tregs in tolerant kidney transplant recipients. CDR1 is MNHEY, CDR2 SVGAGI, per germline. Trimming took off 5 bases at V and 0 bases at J, with 11 bases between the two ends. The CDR3 runs to 15 residues. Unstimulated regulatory T cells (CD4+CD25+CD127-), CD4+CD25- non-regulatory cells, CD4 and CD8 cells were FACS-sorted from thawed PBMCs. Repertoires were generated with immunoSEQ multiplex PCR, while TCRdb's copy carries only in-frame clones and drops some. Of about 120,000 clones in the sample, roughly 92% were seen once.

Sequenced input: CD4+ T cells from blood. V gene TRBV6-5 combines with J gene TRBJ1-5; D call uncertain. The TCR sequence derives from a human donor in good health. This CDR3 reads CASSRRRDSNQPQHF. CDR3 in DNA: TGTGCCAGCAGTCGAAGACGGGATAGCAATCAGCCCCAGCATTTT.